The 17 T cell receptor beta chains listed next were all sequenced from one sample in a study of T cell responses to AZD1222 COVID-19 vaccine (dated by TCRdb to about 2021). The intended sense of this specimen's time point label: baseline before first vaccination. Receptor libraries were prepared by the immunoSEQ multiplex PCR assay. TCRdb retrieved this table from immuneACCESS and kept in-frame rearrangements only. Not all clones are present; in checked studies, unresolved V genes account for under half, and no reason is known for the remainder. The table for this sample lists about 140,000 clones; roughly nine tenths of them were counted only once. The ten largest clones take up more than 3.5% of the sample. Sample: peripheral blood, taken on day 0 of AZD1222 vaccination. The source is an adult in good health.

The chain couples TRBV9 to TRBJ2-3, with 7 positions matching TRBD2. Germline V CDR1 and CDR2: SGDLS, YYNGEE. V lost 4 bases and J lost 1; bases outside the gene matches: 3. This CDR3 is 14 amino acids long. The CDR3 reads CASSRTSGTDTQYF. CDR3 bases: TGTGCCAGCAGCCGAACTAGCGGCACAGATACGCAGTATTTT.

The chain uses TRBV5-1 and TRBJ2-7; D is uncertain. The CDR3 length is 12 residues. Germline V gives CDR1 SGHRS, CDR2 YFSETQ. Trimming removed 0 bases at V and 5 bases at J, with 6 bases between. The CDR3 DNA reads TGCGCCAGCAGCTTGGAGGGTGACGAGCAGTACTTC. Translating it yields CASSLEGDEQYF.

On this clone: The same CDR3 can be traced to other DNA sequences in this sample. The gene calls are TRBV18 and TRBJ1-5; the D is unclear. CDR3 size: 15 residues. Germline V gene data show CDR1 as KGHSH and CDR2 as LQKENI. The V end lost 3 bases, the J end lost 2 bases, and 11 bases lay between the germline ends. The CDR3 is CASSPSAGGNQPQHF. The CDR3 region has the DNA TGTGCCAGCTCACCGAGCGCGGGTGGCAATCAGCCCCAGCATTTT.

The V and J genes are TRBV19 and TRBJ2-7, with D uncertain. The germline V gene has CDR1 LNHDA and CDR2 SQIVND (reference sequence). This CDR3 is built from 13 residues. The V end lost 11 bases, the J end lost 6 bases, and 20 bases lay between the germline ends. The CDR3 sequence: CAVSTRPPLEQYF. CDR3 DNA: TGTGCCGTTAGCACCAGGCCCCCTCTCGAGCAGTACTTC.

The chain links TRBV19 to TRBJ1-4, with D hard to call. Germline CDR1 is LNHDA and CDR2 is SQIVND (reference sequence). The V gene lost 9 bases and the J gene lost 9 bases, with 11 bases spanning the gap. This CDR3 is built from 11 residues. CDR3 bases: TGTGCCAGCGGAGACGGACAAAAACTGTTTTTT. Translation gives CASGDGQKLFF.

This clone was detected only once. The CDR3: CASSRPGGAREQYF. Here the CDR3 DNA reads TGTGCCAGCAGCCGCCCCGGTGGGGCCCGAGAGCAGTACTTC. The genes are TRBV11-1 and TRBJ2-7, with D maybe TRBD1 (5 bases). This CDR3 is built from 14 residues. Germline V lookup: CDR1 SGHAT, CDR2 FQDESV (reference sequence). V lost 5 bases and J lost 7, with 18 bases in between.

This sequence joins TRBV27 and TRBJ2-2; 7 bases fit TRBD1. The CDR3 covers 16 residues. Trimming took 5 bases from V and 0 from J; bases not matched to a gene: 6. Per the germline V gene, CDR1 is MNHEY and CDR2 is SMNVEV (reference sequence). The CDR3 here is CASSGPGQPNTGELFF. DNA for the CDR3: TGTGCCAGCAGTGGACCGGGACAGCCGAACACCGGGGAGCTGTTTTTT.

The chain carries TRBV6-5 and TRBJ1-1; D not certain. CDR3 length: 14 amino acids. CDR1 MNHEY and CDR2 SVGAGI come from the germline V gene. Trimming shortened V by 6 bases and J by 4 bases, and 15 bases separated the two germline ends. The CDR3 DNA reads TGTGCCAGCAGACAACTCGGACCGGGCACTGAAGCTTTCTTT. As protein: CASRQLGPGTEAFF.

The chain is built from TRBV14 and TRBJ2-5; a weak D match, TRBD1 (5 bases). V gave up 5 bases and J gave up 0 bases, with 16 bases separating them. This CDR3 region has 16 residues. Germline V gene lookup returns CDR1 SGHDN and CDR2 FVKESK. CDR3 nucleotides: TGTGCCAGCAGCAAAGGGGCAGGGATGTACCAAGAGACCCAGTACTTC. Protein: CASSKGAGMYQETQYF.

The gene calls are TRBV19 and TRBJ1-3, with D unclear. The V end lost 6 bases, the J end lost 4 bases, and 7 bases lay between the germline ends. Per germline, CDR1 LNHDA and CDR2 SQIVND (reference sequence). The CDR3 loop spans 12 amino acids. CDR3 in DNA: TGTGCCAGTAGAGCCGGGGGAAACACCATATATTTT. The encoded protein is CASRAGGNTIYF.

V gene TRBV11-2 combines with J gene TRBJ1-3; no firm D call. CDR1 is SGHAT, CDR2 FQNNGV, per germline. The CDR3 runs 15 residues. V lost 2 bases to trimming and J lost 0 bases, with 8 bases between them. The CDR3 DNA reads TGTGCCAGCAGCTTAACCCCGTTCTCTGGAAACACCATATATTTT. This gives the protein CASSLTPFSGNTIYF.

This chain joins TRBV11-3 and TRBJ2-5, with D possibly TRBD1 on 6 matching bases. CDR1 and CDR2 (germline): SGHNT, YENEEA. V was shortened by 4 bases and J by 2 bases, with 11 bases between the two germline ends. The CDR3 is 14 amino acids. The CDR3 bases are TGTGCCAGCAGCTCAATCCAGGGGCAAGAGACCCAGTACTTC. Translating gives CASSSIQGQETQYF.

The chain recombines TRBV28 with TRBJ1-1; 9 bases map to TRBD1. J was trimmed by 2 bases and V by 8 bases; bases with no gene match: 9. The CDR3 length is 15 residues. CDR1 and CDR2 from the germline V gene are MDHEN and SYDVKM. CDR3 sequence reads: CASRGQGGGNTEAFF. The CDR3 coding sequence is TGTGCCAGCCGGGGACAGGGAGGGGGAAACACTGAAGCTTTCTTT.

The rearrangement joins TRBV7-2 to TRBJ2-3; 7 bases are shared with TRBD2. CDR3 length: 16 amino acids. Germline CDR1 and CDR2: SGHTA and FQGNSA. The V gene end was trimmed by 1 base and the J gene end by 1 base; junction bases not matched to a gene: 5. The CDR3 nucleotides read TGTGCCAGCAGCTTAGAAAGGCTAGCGGGCACAGATACGCAGTATTTT. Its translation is CASSLERLAGTDTQYF.

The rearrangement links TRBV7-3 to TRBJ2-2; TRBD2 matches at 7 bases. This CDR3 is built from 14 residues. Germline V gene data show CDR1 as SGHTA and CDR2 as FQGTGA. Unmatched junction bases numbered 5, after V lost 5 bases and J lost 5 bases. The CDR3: CASSPTGGTGELFF. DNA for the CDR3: TGTGCCAGCAGCCCCACCGGGGGGACCGGGGAGCTGTTTTTT. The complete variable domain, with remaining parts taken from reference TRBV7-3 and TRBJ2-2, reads GAGVSQTPSNKVTEKGKYVELRCDPISGHTALYWYRQSLGQGPEFLIYFQGTGAADDSGLPNDRFFAVRPEGSVSTLKIQRTERGDSAVYLCASSPTGGTGELFFGEGSRLTVL.

CDR3 amino acids: CASSLLSRDSSGLWTDTQYF. The CDR3 nucleotides are TGCGCCAGCAGCTTACTGTCCCGGGACTCCTCCGGTCTGTGGACAGATACGCAGTATTTT. The V gene is TRBV5-1, the J gene TRBJ2-3; D might be TRBD2 (6 bases). This CDR3 is built from 20 residues. V dropped 2 bases and J dropped 3 bases, with 28 bases sitting between them. Germline CDR1 reads SGHRS; CDR2 reads YFSETQ.

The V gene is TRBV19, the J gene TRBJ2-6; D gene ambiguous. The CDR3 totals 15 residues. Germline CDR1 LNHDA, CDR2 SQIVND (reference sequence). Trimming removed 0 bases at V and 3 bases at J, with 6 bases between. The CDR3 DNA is TGTGCCAGTAGTATAGATTACGGTGGGGCCAACGTCCTGACTTTC. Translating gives CASSIDYGGANVLTF.